This T cell receptor beta chain was observed in a study of T cell responses to AZD1222 COVID-19 vaccine. Germline assignment: CDR1 MDHEN and CDR2 SYDVKM. The CDR3 runs to 12 residues. The V end was cut by 5 bases, the J end by 8 bases, with 10 bases between. With respect to this clone: Its antigen is as yet unknown.

Overall study findings and caveats: A reported finding is that nearly half of spike-specific TCRs target unmutated variant regions. Donors were largely white British and mainly female; clonal diversity was possibly underestimated.

The repertoire was sequenced with immunoSEQ multiplex PCR; TCRdb's copy has only in-frame clones and lacks some. This sample yields more than 120,000 clones, of which roughly 93% are seen a single time; 9.3% belongs to the top ten. This clonotype originated in an adult who received the AZD1222 COVID-19 vaccine. The sample was peripheral blood, taken 28 days after the second AZD1222 dose. The chain recombines TRBV28 with TRBJ2-1; D possibly corresponds to TRBD2 (5 bases). CDR3 amino acids: CASSPLGYEQFF. In DNA, the CDR3 is TGTGCCAGCAGTCCACTAGGGTATGAGCAGTTCTTC.